This entry lists 27 T cell receptor beta chains sequenced from one sample in a study of T cell changes during pregnancy in multiple sclerosis. Assay: immunoSEQ multiplex PCR; the TCRdb copy retains only in-frame clones and omits some. The sample includes more than 35,000 clones, 70% to 90% seen only once; the top ten take 0.45% to 0.6%. This specimen was CD4+ T cells from peripheral blood mononuclear cells, taken in the first trimester of pregnancy. The receptor source for this set is a female donor with multiple sclerosis, enrolled in a pregnancy study.

The chain employs TRBV6-1 and TRBJ2-5, with D perhaps TRBD1 (6 bases). There are 15 residues in the CDR3. The V gene's germline CDR1 is MNHNS and CDR2 SASEGT. Trimming pared 2 bases from V and 2 bases from J, leaving 12 bases between. The CDR3 loop is CASSESVGAQETQYF. As DNA, the CDR3 is TGTGCCAGCAGTGAATCGGTGGGGGCACAAGAGACCCAGTACTTC.

The chain is built from TRBV6-1 and TRBJ2-7; TRBD1 aligns across 7 bases. Germline CDR1 reads MNHNS; CDR2 reads SASEGT. The junction had 5 bases not matched to a gene; V was cut back by 6 bases and J by 0 bases. This CDR3 has 14 residues. The CDR3 loop reads CASRSRDSSYEQYF. The CDR3 nucleotides are TGTGCCAGCAGGAGCCGGGACAGCTCCTACGAGCAGTACTTC.

The V gene is TRBV5-6, the J gene TRBJ2-1, with TRBD2 matching over 8 bases. The CDR3 covers 15 residues. Germline CDR1 and CDR2: SGHDT and YYEEEE. Trimming removed 4 bases from V and 0 bases from J; junction bases left unmatched: 3. CDR3 in DNA: TGTGCCAGCAGCCCGGGACTAGACTCCTACAATGAGCAGTTCTTC. This encodes CASSPGLDSYNEQFF.

The chain links TRBV27 to TRBJ2-1; 10 bases fit TRBD2. CDR1 is MNHEY, CDR2 SMNVEV, per germline (reference sequence). The length of the CDR3 is 17 residues. V gave up 4 bases and J gave up 7 bases; unmatched junction bases: 13. The CDR3 sequence is CASSSLTSLAGKNEQFF. As DNA, the CDR3 is TGTGCCAGCAGTTCCCTCACCTCACTAGCGGGAAAAAATGAGCAGTTCTTC.

The V call is TRBV27, the J call TRBJ2-3; the match to TRBD2 covers 7 bases. With 7 bases clipped from V and 2 bases from J, the junction kept 9 bases outside the gene matches. The CDR3 consists of 15 residues. Germline V lookup: CDR1 MNHEY, CDR2 SMNVEV (reference sequence). The CDR3 DNA is TGTGCCAGCACCCGGGAGGCTCGGGCCACAGATACGCAGTATTTT. It is translated as CASTREARATDTQYF.

The table lists this clone with a few counts. This chain joins TRBV10-3 and TRBJ1-6; 8 bases fit TRBD1. Germline assignment: CDR1 ENHRY and CDR2 SYGVKD. The V segment lost 2 bases and the J segment 11 bases; nucleotides outside the gene matches: 5. This CDR3 region has 14 residues. CDR3 sequence (DNA): TGTGCCATCAGTGAGGGACAGGGTAGGGCACCCCTCCACTTT. It codes for CAISEGQGRAPLHF.

The chain joins TRBV6-5 to TRBJ1-4, with unresolved D. The CDR3 has 16 residues. The V end was cut by 0 bases, the J end by 4 bases, with 12 bases between. The germline V gene encodes CDR1 MNHEY and CDR2 SVGAGI. CDR3 protein: CASSYSSGTVNEKLFF. In DNA form, the CDR3 reads TGTGCCAGCAGTTACTCGAGCGGAACAGTTAATGAAAAACTGTTTTTT.

CDR3 protein: CASSPGTSGGAQETQYF. In DNA, the CDR3 is TGTGCCAGCAGCCCTGGGACTAGCGGGGGGGCCCAAGAGACCCAGTACTTC. V is TRBV7-3 and J is TRBJ2-5, with 16 bases fitting TRBD2. The germline V gene encodes CDR1 SGHTA and CDR2 FQGTGA. V dropped 5 bases and J dropped 1; count of bases not matched to a gene: 4. The CDR3 is made up of 17 amino acids. Based on the CDR3 plus reference TRBV7-3 and TRBJ2-5, the full variable domain is GAGVSQTPSNKVTEKGKYVELRCDPISGHTALYWYRQSLGQGPEFLIYFQGTGAADDSGLPNDRFFAVRPEGSVSTLKIQRTERGDSAVYLCASSPGTSGGAQETQYFGPGTRLLVL.

The V and J genes are TRBV28 and TRBJ2-1; D might be TRBD2 (5 bases). V lost 7 bases and J lost 0, with 13 bases in between. Looked up from germline, CDR1 is MDHEN and CDR2 is SYDVKM. This CDR3 has 15 amino acids. This chain's CDR3 is CASIRDYSSYNEQFF. CDR3 nucleotides: TGTGCCAGCATCCGTGACTATTCCTCCTACAATGAGCAGTTCTTC. The variable domain in full, completed from reference TRBV28 and TRBJ2-1, reads DVKVTQSSRYLVKRTGEKVFLECVQDMDHENMFWYRQDPGLGLRLIYFSYDVKMKEKGDIPEGYSVSREKKERFSLILESASTNQTSMYLCASIRDYSSYNEQFFGPGTRLTVL.

V gene TRBV9 combines with J gene TRBJ2-3, with 9 bases that match TRBD2. J lost 0 bases, V lost 0 bases, and 5 bases had no gene match. This CDR3 has 17 amino acids. Germline CDR1 reads SGDLS; CDR2 reads YYNGEE. The DNA of the CDR3 is TGTGCCAGCAGCGTAGACAGCGGGAGGAGTAGCACAGATACGCAGTATTTT. Protein sequence: CASSVDSGRSSTDTQYF.

V is TRBV7-6 and J is TRBJ1-1; D remains unclear. The CDR3 has 13 amino acids. With 1 base removed from V and 1 base from J, the gap between germline ends came to 4 bases. CDR1 SGHVS and CDR2 FNYEAQ come from the germline V gene. The CDR3 loop reads CASSLDTNTEAFF. The CDR3, as DNA: TGTGCCAGCAGCTTAGACACGAACACTGAAGCTTTCTTT.

V gene TRBV18 combines with J gene TRBJ2-5; weak D call: TRBD1 (5 bases). This CDR3 comprises 14 residues. V lost 3 bases and J lost 1, with 9 bases in between. The germline V gene encodes CDR1 KGHSH and CDR2 LQKENI. The DNA for the CDR3 is TGTGCCAGCTCACCGACCGACAGCCAAGAGACCCAGTACTTC. Protein: CASSPTDSQETQYF.

The genes are TRBV6-1 and TRBJ2-7, with a tentative D call TRBD1 (6 bases). The length of the CDR3 is 15 residues. The germline CDR1 and CDR2 sequences are MNHNS and SASEGT. Trimming took 7 bases from V and 5 from J, leaving 21 bases between them. CDR3 in amino acids: CASTRNRDTGHEQYF. The DNA of the CDR3 is TGTGCCAGCACCCGGAACCGGGACACGGGGCACGAGCAGTACTTC.

This chain links TRBV19 with TRBJ2-7; TRBD2 agrees at 7 bases. Germline CDR1 LNHDA, CDR2 SQIVND (reference sequence). V lost 4 bases, J lost 5 bases, and 11 bases stayed unmatched. The CDR3 extends over 15 amino acids. The CDR3 DNA reads as TGTGCCAGTAGTACTGTGCGGGGGTTACTAAACGAGCAGTACTTC. Encoded protein: CASSTVRGLLNEQYF.

This chain links TRBV7-2 with TRBJ1-6; tentatively, D is TRBD1 (6 bases). This CDR3 region has 15 residues. Trimming removed 3 bases at V and 7 bases at J, with 13 bases between. The germline V gene has CDR1 SGHTA and CDR2 FQGNSA. The CDR3 spells CASSLGSGGNSPLHF. The CDR3 nucleotides read TGTGCCAGCAGCTTGGGCTCGGGGGGCAATTCACCCCTCCACTTT.

The chain carries TRBV7-6 and TRBJ2-1; a weak D match, TRBD2 (5 bases). V was cut by 1 base and J by 0 bases, with 7 bases left in between. Germline V gene data show CDR1 as SGHVS and CDR2 as FNYEAQ. CDR3 length: 15 residues. The CDR3 spells CASSLGTSSYNEQFF. In DNA form, the CDR3 reads TGTGCCAGCAGCTTAGGGACTTCCTCCTACAATGAGCAGTTCTTC.

J is TRBJ2-5 and V is TRBV6-1; D might be TRBD1 (5 bases). Germline V gives CDR1 MNHNS, CDR2 SASEGT. CDR3 length: 14 amino acids. V lost 0 bases and J lost 6, with 11 bases in between. Here the CDR3 reads CASSEARQGQTQYF. The CDR3 DNA follows: TGTGCCAGCAGTGAAGCACGGCAGGGTCAGACCCAGTACTTC.

The gene calls are TRBV11-1 and TRBJ2-1; 11 bases are a match to TRBD2. This CDR3 is built from 15 residues. J lost 9 bases, V lost 2 bases, and 6 bases had no gene match. CDR1 and CDR2 from the germline V gene are SGHAT and FQDESV (reference sequence). The chain's CDR3 is CASSLPQLAGAEQFF. The DNA for the CDR3 is TGTGCCAGCAGCTTACCACAACTAGCGGGGGCTGAGCAGTTCTTC. The entire variable domain, with the rest obtained from reference TRBV11-1 and TRBJ2-1, is as follows: EAEVAQSPRYKITEKSQAVAFWCDPISGHATLYWYRQILGQGPELLVQFQDESVVDDSQLPKDRFSAERLKGVDSTLKIQPAELGDSAMYLCASSLPQLAGAEQFFGPGTRLTVL.

V is TRBV5-6 and J is TRBJ2-6; 8 bases align to TRBD1. After removal of 4 bases from V and 1 base from J, the junction contained 10 bases not matched to a gene. The length of the CDR3 is 18 residues. Per the germline V gene, CDR1 is SGHDT and CDR2 is YYEEEE. CDR3 sequence (DNA): TGTGCCAGCAGCGAAGAGCCTCGGACAGGGTCTGGGGCCAACGTCCTGACTTTC. This sequence encodes CASSEEPRTGSGANVLTF.

V is TRBV19 and J is TRBJ2-7; TRBD2 matches 7 bases. This CDR3 contains 14 residues. J lost 6 bases, V lost 8 bases, and 13 bases had no gene match. Germline V gene data show CDR1 as LNHDA and CDR2 as SQIVND (reference sequence). CDR3 coding DNA: TGTGCCAGTTCTCCTGATCGGGGGGTTGGCGAGCAGTACTTC. Translation gives CASSPDRGVGEQYF.

This clone was observed once. The V gene is TRBV7-9, the J gene TRBJ2-1; the match to TRBD2 covers 8 bases. The J segment lost 0 bases and the V segment lost 5 bases, leaving 12 bases of the junction unmatched. The CDR3 has 18 amino acids. Germline V lookup: CDR1 SEHNR, CDR2 FQNEAQ (reference sequence). CDR3 nucleotide sequence: TGTGCCAGCAGCCCGGGGGGGGGCTGGAGGAGCTCCTACAATGAGCAGTTCTTC. This sequence encodes CASSPGGGWRSSYNEQFF.

V and J are TRBV27 and TRBJ1-1; 8 positions match TRBD1. Germline trimming cut 2 bases from V and 5 bases from J; bases unmatched to any gene: 13. The CDR3 has 17 amino acids. Germline CDR1 and CDR2: MNHEY and SMNVEV (reference sequence). CDR3 region: CASSLRGAGGASTEAFF. In nucleotides, the CDR3 is TGTGCCAGCAGTTTACGGGGCGCAGGGGGCGCGAGTACTGAAGCTTTCTTT.

This clone has a handful of counts. V is TRBV16 and J is TRBJ1-5; a weak D match, TRBD1 (5 bases). CDR3 length: 15 amino acids. Trimming stripped 0 bases from V and 2 bases from J, with 8 bases between. Germline V lookup: CDR1 KGHSY, CDR2 FQNENV. The CDR3 coding sequence is TGTGCCAGCAGCCAATCCGCGGGGGGCAATCAGCCCCAGCATTTT. Residues: CASSQSAGGNQPQHF.

This chain uses TRBV25-1 with TRBJ2-2, with D possibly TRBD2 on 6 matching bases. The germline gives CDR1 MGHDK, CDR2 SYGVNS. V shed 4 bases and J shed 1 base, with 10 bases lying between them. The CDR3 runs 15 residues. This CDR3 reads CASSGGAENTGELFF. CDR3 nucleotide sequence: TGTGCCAGCAGTGGCGGGGCGGAGAACACCGGGGAGCTGTTTTTT. Full variable domain (missing parts from reference TRBV25-1 and TRBJ2-2): EADIYQTPRYLVIGTGKKITLECSQTMGHDKMYWYQQDPGMELHLIHYSYGVNSTEKGDLSSESTVSRIRTEHFPLTLESARPSHTSQYLCASSGGAENTGELFFGEGSRLTVL.

This chain connects TRBV6-1 to TRBJ2-3; the D is unclear. From germline, CDR1 is MNHNS and CDR2 SASEGT. V lost 3 bases, J lost 0 bases, and 7 bases lay in between. The CDR3 loop spans 14 amino acids. The CDR3 DNA sequence: TGTGCCAGCAGTGAGAACTGGAGCACAGATACGCAGTATTTT. Translated, it gives CASSENWSTDTQYF.

This clone appeared once. This sequence joins TRBV6-4 and TRBJ2-1; 8 nucleotides line up with TRBD2. This CDR3 is 14 amino acids long. V was pared by 5 bases and J by 10 bases, with 10 bases of the junction left unmatched. Germline CDR1 is MRHNA and CDR2 is SNTAGT. The DNA for the CDR3 is TGTGCCAGCAGTAACGGGAGGGCCAGTCGGGAGCAGTTCTTC. Translating gives CASSNGRASREQFF.

Points on this clone: Other nucleotide sequences from this sample produce the same CDR3. This rearrangement joins TRBV5-4 to TRBJ2-3, with a tentative D call TRBD1 (6 bases). The length of the CDR3 is 14 residues. Germline lookup yields CDR1 SGHNT and CDR2 YYREEE (reference sequence). With 4 bases removed from V and 12 bases from J, the gap between germline ends came to 21 bases. CDR3 protein: CASSTETWGQAQYF. The CDR3 DNA reads as TGTGCCAGCAGCACTGAAACCTGGGGGCAGGCTCAGTATTTT.